This T cell receptor (beta chain) was identified in a study of blood T cell repertoires in COVID-19. Libraries were prepared by immunoSEQ multiplex PCR; TCRdb keeps only in-frame clonotypes and omits some of them. The sample comprises some 190,000 clones, about 84% of which are singletons, and over 15% rests with the top ten. V shed 3 bases and J 2 bases; nucleotides not matched to a gene: 5. The CDR3 runs 15 residues. Germline CDR1 reads MDHEN; CDR2 reads SYDVKM. Input material: peripheral blood. This TCR came from a person between 65 and 80 years old with COVID-19, enrolled during active disease. The chain links TRBV28 to TRBJ2-3, with 7 bases lining up with TRBD2. DNA of the CDR3: TGTGCCAGCAGTTTCCCCAGCGGGAACACAGATACGCAGTATTTT. This encodes CASSFPSGNTDTQYF.